The 26 T cell receptor beta chains given below trace back to one sample, sequenced in a study of cytomegalovirus exposure and HLA in healthy donors. Use of 60 Vbeta and 13 Jbeta primers characterized the PCR. TCRdb's table, derived via immunoSEQ multiplex PCR, lists solely in-frame clones and lacks some. The data contain over 60,000 clones, around 75% of them singletons. What was sequenced was PBMCs. Every receptor here comes from a man in his sixties or seventies in good health and CMV-seronegative.

This clone was seen only once. The chain recombines TRBV11-2 with TRBJ1-1; D is perhaps TRBD1 (5 bases). The germline gives CDR1 SGHAT, CDR2 FQNNGV. The CDR3 runs to 15 residues. Between the trimmed V and J ends, which lost 5 bases and 1 base, there was a span of 14 bases. DNA of the CDR3: TGTGCCAGCAGCGATTGGGGGGGTTCGAACACTGAAGCTTTCTTT. Translated, it gives CASSDWGGSNTEAFF.

This chain uses TRBV7-2 with TRBJ2-7, with 9 bases fitting TRBD1. CDR3 size: 15 residues. The germline gives CDR1 SGHTA, CDR2 FQGNSA. V was clipped by 4 bases and J by 9 bases; unmatched bases: 13. CDR3: CASSWGQGRRYGQYF. The CDR3 coding sequence is TGTGCCAGCAGCTGGGGACAGGGACGCCGCTATGGGCAGTACTTC.

The chain couples TRBV6-5 to TRBJ1-4, with D perhaps TRBD1 (6 bases). This CDR3 is built from 14 residues. Germline V gives CDR1 MNHEY, CDR2 SVGAGI. V was shortened by 6 bases and J by 4 bases, with 12 bases between the two germline ends. In nucleotides, the CDR3 is TGTGCCAGCAGGGGGACACGTAATAATGAAAAACTGTTTTTT. It encodes CASRGTRNNEKLFF.

The chain recombines TRBV16 with TRBJ1-5; 8 positions agree with TRBD1. Germline V gene lookup returns CDR1 KGHSY and CDR2 FQNENV. J gave up 6 bases and V 4 bases, and 5 bases lay outside the gene matches. The CDR3 totals 14 residues. The CDR3 is CASSPQGALQPQHF. As DNA, the CDR3 is TGTGCCAGCAGCCCCCAGGGGGCTCTTCAGCCCCAGCATTTT.

The chain combines TRBV13 with TRBJ1-2, with D perhaps matching TRBD1 (6 bases). Per the germline V gene, CDR1 is PRHDT and CDR2 is FYEKMQ (reference sequence). This CDR3 contains 13 residues. Trimming removed 3 bases at V and 7 bases at J, with 12 bases between. CDR3 in DNA: TGTGCCAGCAGCTTCGGGCAGGGGAGTGGCTACACCTTC. Translating gives CASSFGQGSGYTF.

This clone has just one count. The chain couples TRBV28 to TRBJ2-3, with D maybe TRBD2 (5 bases). From germline, CDR1 is MDHEN and CDR2 SYDVKM. This CDR3 has 12 residues. V was shortened by 2 bases and J by 7 bases, with 7 bases between the two germline ends. This chain's CDR3 is CASSLSGNTQYF. The CDR3 DNA follows: TGTGCCAGCAGTTTAAGCGGAAATACGCAGTATTTT.

The chain links TRBV5-4 to TRBJ2-5; TRBD2 might be the D (6 bases). The CDR3 is made up of 14 amino acids. Germline V gene lookup returns CDR1 SGHNT and CDR2 YYREEE (reference sequence). The V gene lost 4 bases and the J gene lost 4 bases, with 14 bases spanning the gap. In DNA form, the CDR3 reads TGTGCCAGCAGCCCCCAGGGAGGCAGAGAGACCCAGTACTTC. Its translation: CASSPQGGRETQYF.

This CDR3 reads CASNPGRQRNEKLFF. In nucleotides, the CDR3 is TGTGCCAGTAACCCGGGGAGGCAACGGAATGAAAAACTGTTTTTT. The V call is TRBV19, the J call TRBJ1-4, with D unresolved. The V and J ends lost 7 bases and 5 bases respectively, with 17 bases between them. CDR3 length: 15 residues. Per the germline V gene, CDR1 is LNHDA and CDR2 is SQIVND (reference sequence).

This sequence joins TRBV30 and TRBJ2-3; 10 bases fit TRBD1. This CDR3 comprises 12 residues. Germline values: CDR1 GTSNPN, CDR2 SVGIG (reference sequence). The V segment lost 5 bases and the J segment 7 bases; nucleotides outside the gene matches: 3. Here the CDR3 DNA reads TGTGCCTGGTGGACAGGGGGAAATACGCAGTATTTT. This encodes CAWWTGGNTQYF.

This clone was recorded a few times. The chain is built from TRBV5-1 and TRBJ2-1; 9 bases map to TRBD2. V shed 2 bases and J 3 bases; nucleotides not matched to a gene: 6. Germline lookup yields CDR1 SGHRS and CDR2 YFSETQ. The CDR3 length is 16 residues. The CDR3: CASSLRSSGDYNEQFF. The CDR3 DNA is TGCGCCAGCAGCTTAAGATCTAGCGGGGACTACAATGAGCAGTTCTTC.

The chain links TRBV19 to TRBJ1-2, with 7 bases that match TRBD1. J gave up 0 bases and V 2 bases, and 3 bases lay outside the gene matches. The germline V gene has CDR1 LNHDA and CDR2 SQIVND (reference sequence). The CDR3 extends over 15 amino acids. The CDR3 region is CASSIRDSSNYGYTF. DNA for the CDR3: TGTGCCAGTAGTATACGGGACAGCTCTAACTATGGCTACACCTTC.

The rearrangement links TRBV10-3 to TRBJ2-3, with 10 positions matching TRBD2. CDR1 ENHRY and CDR2 SYGVKD come from the germline V gene. The junction had 5 bases not matched to a gene; V was cut back by 6 bases and J by 5 bases. This CDR3 region has 14 residues. In nucleotides, the CDR3 is TGTGCCATCAGCCTAACTAGCGGGGAAGATACGCAGTATTTT. This encodes CAISLTSGEDTQYF.

The rearrangement links TRBV6-5 to TRBJ1-1, with D possibly matching TRBD1 (5 bases). The germline V gene has CDR1 MNHEY and CDR2 SVGAGI. V was cut by 2 bases and J by 3 bases, with 10 bases left in between. The CDR3 length is 14 residues. The CDR3 loop is CASSYTGRDTEAFF. For the CDR3, the DNA is TGTGCCAGCAGTTACACAGGAAGGGACACTGAAGCTTTCTTT.

The chain combines TRBV5-1 with TRBJ2-7; 9 positions match TRBD1. The CDR3 spans 14 residues. V dropped 7 bases and J dropped 2; count of bases not matched to a gene: 7. CDR1 SGHRS and CDR2 YFSETQ come from the germline V gene. The CDR3 spells CASRTGQGAYEQYF. CDR3 nucleotide sequence: TGCGCCAGCCGAACGGGACAGGGAGCCTACGAGCAGTACTTC.

This sequence joins TRBV10-3 and TRBJ2-7; TRBD1 aligns across 10 bases. The germline V gene has CDR1 ENHRY and CDR2 SYGVKD. V shed 4 bases and J 7 bases; nucleotides not matched to a gene: 13. The CDR3 totals 16 residues. CDR3 in amino acids: CAISGTVGTGVEEQYF. The CDR3 nucleotides are TGTGCCATCAGTGGGACGGTAGGGACAGGGGTGGAAGAGCAGTACTTC.

The chain links TRBV5-1 to TRBJ1-1, with D possibly being TRBD1 (5 bases). V was shortened by 0 bases and J by 3 bases, with 9 bases between the two germline ends. Germline-derived CDR1 and CDR2 are SGHRS and YFSETQ. This CDR3 comprises 14 residues. DNA for the CDR3: TGCGCCAGCAGCTTGGCCCCGGGGGACACTGAAGCTTTCTTT. It codes for CASSLAPGDTEAFF.

This rearrangement joins TRBV11-2 to TRBJ1-6; unclear D gene. The CDR3 has 13 amino acids. The germline CDR1 and CDR2 sequences are SGHAT and FQNNGV. V lost 3 bases, J lost 8 bases, and 8 bases lay in between. CDR3 amino acids: CASSFREDSPLHF. CDR3 DNA: TGTGCCAGCAGCTTTAGGGAGGATTCACCCCTCCACTTT.

The V call is TRBV5-1, the J call TRBJ1-2; D perhaps matches TRBD1 (6 bases). Germline-derived CDR1 and CDR2 are SGHRS and YFSETQ. Trimming removed 4 bases from V and 3 bases from J, with 10 bases in between. This CDR3 has 13 residues. CDR3 amino acids: CASSNGTYYGYTF. CDR3 DNA: TGCGCCAGCAGCAACGGGACATACTATGGCTACACCTTC.

This chain joins TRBV7-2 and TRBJ2-3; D uncertain. Germline V CDR1 and CDR2: SGHTA, FQGNSA. The V end was cut by 0 bases, the J end by 7 bases, with 5 bases between. The CDR3 is made up of 12 amino acids. This CDR3 is CASSLARYTQYF. CDR3 DNA sequence: TGTGCCAGCAGCTTAGCGCGCTATACGCAGTATTTT.

The gene calls are TRBV6-5 and TRBJ2-5, with 9 bases lining up with TRBD1. The assigned J gene may be wrong: the sequence end matches TRBJ2-7 better. The CDR3 runs 15 residues. Germline V gene lookup returns CDR1 MNHEY and CDR2 SVGAGI. The CDR3, as DNA: TGTGCCAGCAGCTGGGACAGGGTCTCCTCCTACGAGCAGTACTTC. Translating it yields CASSWDRVSSYEQYF.

The chain recombines TRBV28 with TRBJ1-6, with D perhaps TRBD1 (6 bases). Germline assignment: CDR1 MDHEN and CDR2 SYDVKM. The CDR3 extends over 16 amino acids. The germline V and J ends were trimmed by 3 bases and 4 bases, with 13 bases remaining between them. CDR3 nucleotides: TGTGCCAGCAGTTTTTTTGGGGGCCCATATAATTCACCCCTCCACTTT. Translation: CASSFFGGPYNSPLHF.

The CDR3 spells CSGGDREETQYF. The CDR3 nucleotides read TGCAGCGGCGGGGACAGAGAAGAGACCCAGTACTTC. The chain carries TRBV29-1 and TRBJ2-5, with D maybe TRBD1 (7 bases). V was shortened by 7 bases and J by 3 bases, with 12 bases between the two germline ends. Germline values: CDR1 SQVTM, CDR2 ANQGSEA. This CDR3 has 12 residues.

V gene TRBV9 combines with J gene TRBJ2-1; 8 bases are a match to TRBD2. This CDR3 has 17 residues. V shed 4 bases and J 9 bases; nucleotides not matched to a gene: 18. Germline loops: CDR1 SGDLS, CDR2 YYNGEE. The CDR3 protein is CASSPPGTSRELGEQFF. The CDR3 nucleotides read TGTGCCAGCAGCCCCCCCGGGACTAGTAGAGAGTTGGGTGAGCAGTTCTTC.

This clone was counted a few times. The chain uses TRBV6-5 and TRBJ2-7; 10 bases fit TRBD1. In germline, CDR1 is MNHEY, CDR2 SVGAGI. The CDR3 length is 15 residues. J gave up 4 bases and V 0 bases, and 3 bases lay outside the gene matches. CDR3 DNA: TGTGCCAGCAGTTACTCGGGACAGGGGTTTTACGAGCAGTACTTC. The encoded protein is CASSYSGQGFYEQYF.

This clone was detected once. V usage is TRBV5-8 and J usage is TRBJ2-3; D unclear. V lost 0 bases and J lost 0, with 14 bases in between. This CDR3 contains 17 residues. CDR1 SGHTS and CDR2 YDEGEE come from the germline V gene. CDR3 amino acids: CASSLGQVVRSTDTQYF. In DNA form, the CDR3 reads TGTGCCAGCAGCTTGGGCCAAGTTGTGAGGAGCACAGATACGCAGTATTTT.

This sequence joins TRBV7-2 and TRBJ2-7; D not certain. Germline assignment: CDR1 SGHTA and CDR2 FQGNSA. The CDR3 length is 16 residues. Between the trimmed V and J ends, which lost 1 base and 7 bases, there was a span of 20 bases. CDR3 loop: CASSLVVGSSSTEQYF. CDR3 DNA: TGTGCCAGCAGCTTAGTTGTGGGTAGCTCCTCTACGGAGCAGTACTTC. The whole variable domain, remainder taken from reference TRBV7-2 and TRBJ2-7, is GAGVSQSPSNKVTEKGKDVELRCDPISGHTALYWYRQSLGQGLEFLIYFQGNSAPDKSGLPSDRFSAERTGGSVSTLTIQRTQQEDSAVYLCASSLVVGSSSTEQYFGPGTRLTVT.